The rows below give T cell receptor beta chains drawn from one sample of a study of blood T cell repertoires in COVID-19. Only in-frame clones appear in the TCRdb table, and some are missing; sequencing was by immunoSEQ multiplex PCR. This table has tens of thousands of clones, roughly four fifths appearing once. The sample comprised peripheral blood. All receptors come from a human donor in a cohort sampled during active COVID-19. Both conserved end residues are part of each CDR3. The D gene is left open where the match is weak. The size field is filled for only some rows; it gives once, few, many or a size class.

CDR3 DNA	CDR3 protein	clone size	V gene	J gene	D gene
TGTGCCAGCTCAGTAGGGGGCTTGGAGACCCAGTACTTC	CASSVGGLETQYF	.	TRBV18	TRBJ2-5	TRBD1
TGTGCCAGCAGCTTGGTGTTAGCGGGGGTCCCAGATACGCAGTATTTT	CASSLVLAGVPDTQYF	.	TRBV5-8	TRBJ2-3	TRBD2
TGTGCCAGCAGTTTATCGCCTCCGAGGGGAAACACCATATATTTT	CASSLSPPRGNTIYF	.	TRBV27	TRBJ1-3	.
TGTGCCAGCAGCCTACCTAGGGGACTAGGATTCTTC	CASSLPRGLGFF	once	TRBV5-6	TRBJ2-1	TRBD2
TGTGCCAGCAGTCCGGTAATGACCTACGAGCAGTACTTC	CASSPVMTYEQYF	once	TRBV27	TRBJ2-7	.
TGTGCCAGTAGTATCCTGGGACAGCACACTGAAGCTTTCTTT	CASSILGQHTEAFF	.	TRBV19	TRBJ1-1	TRBD1
TGTGCCAGCTCACCGGTCCGAAACCAGGGAAACACCATATATTTT	CASSPVRNQGNTIYF	.	TRBV18	TRBJ1-3	.
TGCGCCAGCAGCCAAGATCGGAGACAGTCGACCACCTTC	CASSQDRRQSTTF	few	TRBV4-1	TRBJ1-2	.
TGTGCCAGCAGTTTCAATCCCCCAGGGGTCGGTGGCTACACCTTC	CASSFNPPGVGGYTF	.	TRBV27	TRBJ1-2	.
TGTGCCAGCAGCCCTCGACAGGGACCGAGCACAGATACGCAGTATTTT	CASSPRQGPSTDTQYF	.	TRBV7-9	TRBJ2-3	TRBD1
TGTGCCAGCAGTGAAGGGGAGTGGCGTACGCAGTATTTT	CASSEGEWRTQYF	once	TRBV2	TRBJ2-3	.
TGTGCCAGCAGCTTAGGGACAGGTCGGGGAAAACTGTTTTTT	CASSLGTGRGKLFF	.	TRBV11-2	TRBJ1-4	TRBD1
TGTGCCAGCAGTTACACAGGGAACTCACCCCTCCACTTT	CASSYTGNSPLHF	.	TRBV6-5	TRBJ1-6	.
TGTGCCAGCAGTGAAGTTCGAGGATTGGGCAATGAGCAGTTCTTC	CASSEVRGLGNEQFF	.	TRBV6-1	TRBJ2-1	.
TGTGCCAGCAGCCAAAGGGGGTTAGCCAAAAACATTCAGTACTTC	CASSQRGLAKNIQYF	.	TRBV3-1/TRBV3-2	TRBJ2-4	.
TGTGCCAGCAGCCGAGACACGAGCTCTGGAAACACCATATATTTT	CASSRDTSSGNTIYF	.	TRBV6-6	TRBJ1-3	.
TGTGCCAGCAGCTTCCGGACAGGGGGCGCCTATGGCTACACCTTC	CASSFRTGGAYGYTF	.	TRBV5-4	TRBJ1-2	TRBD1
TGCGCCAGCAGCCGTCTGCGGGGGGGCTCCTACAATGAGCAGTTCTTC	CASSRLRGGSYNEQFF	few	TRBV4-1	TRBJ2-1	TRBD2
TGTGCCAGCAGTACCGGGCGGGGCTCACCCCTCCACTTT	CASSTGRGSPLHF	.	TRBV6-5	TRBJ1-6	.
TGTGCCGGCAGATCCGGACAGGGATACGGCAATGAGCAGTTCTTC	CAGRSGQGYGNEQFF	.	TRBV5-5	TRBJ2-1	TRBD1
TGTGCCAGCAGAGCTAGCACAGATACGCAGTATTTT	CASRASTDTQYF	.	TRBV7-9	TRBJ2-3	.
TGTGCCAGCAGTTTACAAGGTGGGAGTCCCGGGGAGCTGTTTTTT	CASSLQGGSPGELFF	.	TRBV28	TRBJ2-2	.
TGTGCCAGCAGCTCATACAGGGTGCCGAACACCGGGGAGCTGTTTTTT	CASSSYRVPNTGELFF	.	TRBV7-8	TRBJ2-2	.
TGTGCCAGCTCAGCAGGGTCTGACTATGGCTACACCTTC	CASSAGSDYGYTF	.	TRBV18	TRBJ1-2	.
TGTGCCAGCAGTTTATCCGCCTACGAGCAGTACTTC	CASSLSAYEQYF	.	TRBV28	TRBJ2-7	.
TGTGCCAGCAGTAAGGGGGCCGGTGACAACACCGGGGAGCTGTTTTTT	CASSKGAGDNTGELFF	.	TRBV21-1	TRBJ2-2	.
TGTGCCATCACTGCCCGGACAGGGGTGGGCACCGGGGAGCTGTTTTTT	CAITARTGVGTGELFF	.	TRBV10-3	TRBJ2-2	TRBD1
TGTGCCAGCAGCGCGCCGGGACAGGGTATTGATGAGCAGTTCTTC	CASSAPGQGIDEQFF	once	TRBV16	TRBJ2-1	TRBD1
TGTGCCTGGAGGGGGTCGGGGGTTCAGCCCCAGCATTTT	CAWRGSGVQPQHF	.	TRBV30	TRBJ1-5	.
TGTGCCTGGCGTAACACCGGGGAGCTGTTTTTT	CAWRNTGELFF	.	TRBV30	TRBJ2-2	.